This T cell receptor beta chain originates from a study of T cells after yellow fever vaccination. Overall study context: Preparing low-cell-number fractions relied on SMART-Seq v4 Ultra Low Input. Study results and limitations: Post-booster repertoires again held most primary-vaccination clones (about 96% CD4, roughly 90% CD8). The secondary response showed a weaker magnitude and a faster peak, day 5 versus 15.

The CDR3 runs 12 residues. J gave up 6 bases and V 6 bases, and 5 bases lay outside the gene matches. Template switching by 5'RACE produced TCR cDNA, adding a universal primer site and UMIs. TCRdb passed the 5' RACE reads through MiXCR, listing each CDR3 protein once. This sample has about 320,000 distinct CDR3 sequences; 6.5% to 8.5% occur once, and the top ten carry about a sixth. This clonotype turned up a few times. Its target is unknown. This sequence was found in a man younger than 35 who received the YFV17D yellow fever vaccine. The sample consisted of PBMCs, taken approximately 47 days after the first yellow fever vaccination. The gene calls are TRBV12-3 or TRBV12-4 and TRBJ2-7; 7 bases fit TRBD1. CDR3 sequence: CASSRDSREQYF. The CDR3 coding sequence is TGTGCCAGCAGCCGGGACAGCCGCGAGCAGTACTTC.